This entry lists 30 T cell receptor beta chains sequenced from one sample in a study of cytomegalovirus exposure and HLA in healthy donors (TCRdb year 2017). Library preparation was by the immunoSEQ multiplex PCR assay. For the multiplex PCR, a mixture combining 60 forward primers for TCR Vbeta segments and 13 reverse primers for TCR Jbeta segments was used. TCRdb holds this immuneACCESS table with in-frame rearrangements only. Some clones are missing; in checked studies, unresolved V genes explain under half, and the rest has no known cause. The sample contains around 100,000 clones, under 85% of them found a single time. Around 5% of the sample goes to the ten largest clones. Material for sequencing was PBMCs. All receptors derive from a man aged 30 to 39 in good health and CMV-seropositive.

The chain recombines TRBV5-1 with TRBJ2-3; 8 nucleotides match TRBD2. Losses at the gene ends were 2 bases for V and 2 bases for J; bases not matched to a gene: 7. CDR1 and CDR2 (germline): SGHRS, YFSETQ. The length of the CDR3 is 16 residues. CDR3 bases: TGCGCCAGCAGCTTATTGGTTAGCGGGGTCACAGATACGCAGTATTTT. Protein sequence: CASSLLVSGVTDTQYF.

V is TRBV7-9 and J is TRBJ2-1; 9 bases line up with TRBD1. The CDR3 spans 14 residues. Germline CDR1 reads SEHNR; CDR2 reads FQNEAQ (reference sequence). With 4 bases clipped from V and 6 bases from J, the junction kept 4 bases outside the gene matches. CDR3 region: CASSSRTGANEQFF. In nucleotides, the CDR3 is TGTGCCAGCAGCTCGCGGACAGGGGCCAATGAGCAGTTCTTC.

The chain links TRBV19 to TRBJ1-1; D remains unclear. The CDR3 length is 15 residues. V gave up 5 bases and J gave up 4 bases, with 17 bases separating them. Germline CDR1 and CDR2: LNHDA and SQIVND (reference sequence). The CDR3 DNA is TGTGCCAGTAGTCCCTCGCCGCCATGGAGCACTGAAGCTTTCTTT. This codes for CASSPSPPWSTEAFF.

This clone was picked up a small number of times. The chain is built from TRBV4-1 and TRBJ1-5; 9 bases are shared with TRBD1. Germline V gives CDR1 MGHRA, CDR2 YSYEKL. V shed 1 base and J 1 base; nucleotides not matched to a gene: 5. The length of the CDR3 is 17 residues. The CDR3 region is CASSQATGGTSNQPQHF. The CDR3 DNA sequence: TGCGCCAGCAGCCAAGCGACAGGGGGTACGAGCAATCAGCCCCAGCATTTT.

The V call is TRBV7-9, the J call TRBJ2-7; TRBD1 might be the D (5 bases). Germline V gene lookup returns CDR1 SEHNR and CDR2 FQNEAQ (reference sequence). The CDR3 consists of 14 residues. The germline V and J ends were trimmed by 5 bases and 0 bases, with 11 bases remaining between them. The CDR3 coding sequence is TGTGCCAGCAGCGCTAAGACAGTCTCCTACGAGCAGTACTTC. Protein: CASSAKTVSYEQYF.

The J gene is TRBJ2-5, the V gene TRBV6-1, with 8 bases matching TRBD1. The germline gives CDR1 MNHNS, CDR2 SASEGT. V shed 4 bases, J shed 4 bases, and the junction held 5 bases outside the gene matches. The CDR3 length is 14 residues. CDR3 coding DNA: TGTGCCAGCAGTGCTCGACAGGGGCGAGAGACCCAGTACTTC. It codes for CASSARQGRETQYF.

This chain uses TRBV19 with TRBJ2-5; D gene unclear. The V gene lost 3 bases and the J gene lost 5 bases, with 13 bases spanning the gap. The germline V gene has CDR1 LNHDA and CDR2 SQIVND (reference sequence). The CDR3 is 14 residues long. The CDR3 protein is CASSIRPRKETQYF. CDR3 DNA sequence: TGTGCCAGTAGTATTCGGCCTAGGAAGGAGACCCAGTACTTC.

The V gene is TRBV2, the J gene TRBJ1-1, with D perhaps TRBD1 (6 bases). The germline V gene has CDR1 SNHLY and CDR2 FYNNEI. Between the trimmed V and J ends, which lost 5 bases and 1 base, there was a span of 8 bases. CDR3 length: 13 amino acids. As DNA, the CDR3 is TGTGCCAGCAGTAGGGACAAGAACACTGAAGCTTTCTTT. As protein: CASSRDKNTEAFF.

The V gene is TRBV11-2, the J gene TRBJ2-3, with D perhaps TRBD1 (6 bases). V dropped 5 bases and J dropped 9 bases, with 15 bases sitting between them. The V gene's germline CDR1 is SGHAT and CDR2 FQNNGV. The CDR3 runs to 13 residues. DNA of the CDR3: TGTGCCAGCAGCCCAGGGGCCGTGGGGACGCAGTATTTT. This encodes CASSPGAVGTQYF.

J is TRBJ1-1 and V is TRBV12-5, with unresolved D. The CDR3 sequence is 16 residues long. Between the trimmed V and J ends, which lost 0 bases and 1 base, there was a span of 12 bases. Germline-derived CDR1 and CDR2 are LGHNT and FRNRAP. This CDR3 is CASGLVTQVPNTEAFF. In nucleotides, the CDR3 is TGTGCTAGTGGTTTGGTCACCCAGGTTCCGAACACTGAAGCTTTCTTT.

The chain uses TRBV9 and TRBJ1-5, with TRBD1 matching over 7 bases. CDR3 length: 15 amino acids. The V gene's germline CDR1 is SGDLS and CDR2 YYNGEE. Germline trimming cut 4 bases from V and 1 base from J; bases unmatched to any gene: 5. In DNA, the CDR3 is TGTGCCAGCAGCCCCCAGGGGGTGAGCAATCAGCCCCAGCATTTT. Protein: CASSPQGVSNQPQHF.

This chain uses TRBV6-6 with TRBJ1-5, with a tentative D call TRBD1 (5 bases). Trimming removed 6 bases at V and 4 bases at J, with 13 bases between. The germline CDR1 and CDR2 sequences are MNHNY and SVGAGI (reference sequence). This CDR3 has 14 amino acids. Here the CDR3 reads CASSSRAANQPQHF. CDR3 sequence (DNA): TGTGCCAGCAGCTCCAGGGCGGCGAATCAGCCCCAGCATTTT.

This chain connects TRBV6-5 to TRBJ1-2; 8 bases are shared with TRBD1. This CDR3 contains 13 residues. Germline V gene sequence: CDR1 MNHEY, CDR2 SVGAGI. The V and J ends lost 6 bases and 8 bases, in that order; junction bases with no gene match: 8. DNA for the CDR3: TGTGCCAGCAGGCCAGGGGGCGAAGGGGGCTACACCTTC. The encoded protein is CASRPGGEGGYTF.

DNA for the CDR3: TGTGCCACCAGCAGAGATCGGGGTAAATACGAGCAGTACTTC. This translates into CATSRDRGKYEQYF. The V gene is TRBV15, the J gene TRBJ2-7; tentative D call: TRBD2 (5 bases). The CDR3 totals 14 residues. V lost 0 bases and J 4 bases, leaving 10 bases between the germline ends. The germline V gene has CDR1 LNHNV and CDR2 YYDKDF (reference sequence).

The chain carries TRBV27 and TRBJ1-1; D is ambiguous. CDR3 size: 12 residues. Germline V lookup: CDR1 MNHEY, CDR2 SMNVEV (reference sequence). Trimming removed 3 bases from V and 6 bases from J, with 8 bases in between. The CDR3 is CASSLGGSEAFF. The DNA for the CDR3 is TGTGCCAGCAGTTTGGGAGGGTCTGAAGCTTTCTTT.

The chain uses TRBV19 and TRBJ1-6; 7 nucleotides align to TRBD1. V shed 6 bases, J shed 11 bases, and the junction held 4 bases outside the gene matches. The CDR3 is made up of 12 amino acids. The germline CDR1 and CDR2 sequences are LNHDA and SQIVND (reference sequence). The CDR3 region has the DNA TGTGCCAGTAGCCGACAGGGAACACCCCTCCACTTT. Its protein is CASSRQGTPLHF.

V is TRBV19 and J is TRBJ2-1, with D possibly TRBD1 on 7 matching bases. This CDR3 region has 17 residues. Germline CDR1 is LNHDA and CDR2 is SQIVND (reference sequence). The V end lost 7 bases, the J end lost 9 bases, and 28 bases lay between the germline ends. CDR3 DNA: TGTGCCAGTACCAAGACCGGTGGAGGGGGCAGTTATGTTGAGCAGTTCTTC. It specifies CASTKTGGGGSYVEQFF.

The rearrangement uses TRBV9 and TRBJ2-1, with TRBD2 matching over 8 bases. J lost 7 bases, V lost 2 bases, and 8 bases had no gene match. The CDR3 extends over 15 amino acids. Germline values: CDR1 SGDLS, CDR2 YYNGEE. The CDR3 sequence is CASSVKGLERNEQFF. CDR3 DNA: TGTGCCAGCAGCGTTAAGGGACTAGAACGAAATGAGCAGTTCTTC.

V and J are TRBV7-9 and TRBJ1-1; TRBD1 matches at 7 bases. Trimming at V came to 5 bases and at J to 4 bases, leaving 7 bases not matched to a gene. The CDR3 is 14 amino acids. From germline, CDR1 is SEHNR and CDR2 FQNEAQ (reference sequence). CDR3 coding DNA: TGTGCCAGCAGCGCCACCGGGACAGCCACTGAAGCTTTCTTT. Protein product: CASSATGTATEAFF.

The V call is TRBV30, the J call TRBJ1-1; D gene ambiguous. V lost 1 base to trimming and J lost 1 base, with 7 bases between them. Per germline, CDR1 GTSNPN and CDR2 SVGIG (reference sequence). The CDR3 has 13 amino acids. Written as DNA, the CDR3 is TGTGCCTGGAGTGAGAGACAGAACACTGAAGCTTTCTTT. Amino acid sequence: CAWSERQNTEAFF.

The CDR3: CASSYGEGLGIEAFF. The CDR3 nucleotides are TGTGCCAGCAGTTACGGAGAGGGTCTGGGCATTGAAGCTTTCTTT. V usage is TRBV6-5 and J usage is TRBJ1-1; D gene ambiguous. The length of the CDR3 is 15 residues. Per germline, CDR1 MNHEY and CDR2 SVGAGI. Trimming stripped 2 bases from V and 7 bases from J, with 17 bases between.

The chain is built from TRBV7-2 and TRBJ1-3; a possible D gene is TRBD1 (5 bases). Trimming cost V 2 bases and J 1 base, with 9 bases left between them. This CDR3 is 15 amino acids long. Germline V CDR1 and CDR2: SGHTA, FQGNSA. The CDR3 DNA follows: TGTGCCAGCAGCTTACGGGGGGTATCTGGAAACACCATATATTTT. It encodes CASSLRGVSGNTIYF.

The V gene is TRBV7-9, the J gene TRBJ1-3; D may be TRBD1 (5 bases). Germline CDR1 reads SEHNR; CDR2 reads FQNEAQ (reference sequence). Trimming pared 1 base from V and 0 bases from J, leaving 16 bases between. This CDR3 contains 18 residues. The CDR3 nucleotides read TGTGCCAGCAGCTTAGTCGCCTCTCAGGGTGCCTCTGGAAACACCATATATTTT. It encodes CASSLVASQGASGNTIYF.

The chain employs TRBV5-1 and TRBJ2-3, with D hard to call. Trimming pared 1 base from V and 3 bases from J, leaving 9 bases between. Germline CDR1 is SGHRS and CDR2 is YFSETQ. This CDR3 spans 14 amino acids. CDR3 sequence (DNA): TGCGCCAGCAGCTTGCGCGGAATAACAGATACGCAGTATTTT. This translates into CASSLRGITDTQYF.

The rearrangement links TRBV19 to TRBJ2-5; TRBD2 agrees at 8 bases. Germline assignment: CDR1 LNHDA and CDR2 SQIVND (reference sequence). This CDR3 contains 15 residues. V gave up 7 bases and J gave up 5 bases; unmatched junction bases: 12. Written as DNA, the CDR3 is TGTGCCAGTAAAACCCGGGGGGGGCCGGGGGAGACCCAGTACTTC. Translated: CASKTRGGPGETQYF.

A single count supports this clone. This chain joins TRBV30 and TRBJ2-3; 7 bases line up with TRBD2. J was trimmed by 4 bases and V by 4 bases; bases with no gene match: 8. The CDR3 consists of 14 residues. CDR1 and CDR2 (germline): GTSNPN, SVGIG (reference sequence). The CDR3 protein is CAWTPGTNSDTQYF. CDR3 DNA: TGTGCCTGGACCCCCGGGACTAATTCAGATACGCAGTATTTT. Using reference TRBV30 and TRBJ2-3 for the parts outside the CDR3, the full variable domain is SQTIHQWPATLVQPVGSPLSLECTVEGTSNPNLYWYRQAAGRGLQLLFYSVGIGQISSEVPQNLSASRPQDRQFILSSKKLLLSDSGFYLCAWTPGTNSDTQYFGPGTRLTVL.

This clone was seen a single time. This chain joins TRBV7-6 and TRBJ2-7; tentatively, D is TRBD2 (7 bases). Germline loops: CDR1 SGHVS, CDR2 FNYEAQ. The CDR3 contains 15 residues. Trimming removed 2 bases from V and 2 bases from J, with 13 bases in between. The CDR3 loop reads CASSLNEGGTYEQYF. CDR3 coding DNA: TGTGCCAGCAGCTTAAATGAGGGGGGGACCTACGAGCAGTACTTC. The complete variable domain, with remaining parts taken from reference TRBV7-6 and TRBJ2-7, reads GAGVSQSPRYKVTKRGQDVALRCDPISGHVSLYWYRQALGQGPEFLTYFNYEAQQDKSGLPNDRFSAERPEGSISTLTIQRTEQRDSAMYRCASSLNEGGTYEQYFGPGTRLTVT.

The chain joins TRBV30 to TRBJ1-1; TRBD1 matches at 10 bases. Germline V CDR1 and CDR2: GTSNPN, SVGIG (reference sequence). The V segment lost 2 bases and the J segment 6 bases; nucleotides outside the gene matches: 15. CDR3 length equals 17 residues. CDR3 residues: CAWSPRDRGKVSPEAFF. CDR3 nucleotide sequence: TGTGCCTGGAGTCCCCGGGACAGGGGTAAAGTTAGTCCTGAAGCTTTCTTT.

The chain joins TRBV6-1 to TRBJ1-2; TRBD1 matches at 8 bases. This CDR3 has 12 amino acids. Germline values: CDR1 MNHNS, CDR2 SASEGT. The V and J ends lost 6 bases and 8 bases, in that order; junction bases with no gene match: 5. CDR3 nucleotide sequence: TGTGCCAGCAGCGTGACAGGGGACGGCTACACCTTC. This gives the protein CASSVTGDGYTF.

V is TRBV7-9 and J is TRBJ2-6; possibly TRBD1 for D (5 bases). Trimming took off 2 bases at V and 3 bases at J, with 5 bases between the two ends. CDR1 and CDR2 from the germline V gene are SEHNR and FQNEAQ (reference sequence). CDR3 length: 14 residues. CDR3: CASSLQGGANVLTF. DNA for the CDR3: TGTGCCAGCAGCTTACAGGGTGGGGCCAACGTCCTGACTTTC.